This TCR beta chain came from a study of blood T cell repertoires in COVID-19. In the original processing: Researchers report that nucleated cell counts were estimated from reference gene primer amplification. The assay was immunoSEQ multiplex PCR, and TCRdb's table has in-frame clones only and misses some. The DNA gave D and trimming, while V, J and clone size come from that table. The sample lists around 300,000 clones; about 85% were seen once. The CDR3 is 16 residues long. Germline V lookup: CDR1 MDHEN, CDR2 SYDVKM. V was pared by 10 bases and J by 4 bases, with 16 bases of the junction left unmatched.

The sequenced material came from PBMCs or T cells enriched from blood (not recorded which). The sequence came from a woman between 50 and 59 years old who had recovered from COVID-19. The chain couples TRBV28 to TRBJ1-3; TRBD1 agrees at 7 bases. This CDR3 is CATHPVGTALGNTIYF. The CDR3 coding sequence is TGTGCCACCCATCCGGTCGGGACAGCATTGGGAAACACCATATATTTT.